A single sample is the source of the 9 T cell receptor beta chains below, sequenced in a study of cytomegalovirus exposure and HLA in healthy donors (dated by TCRdb to the late 2010s). Library construction relied on the immunoSEQ multiplex PCR assay. A mixture of 60 forward primers for TCR Vbeta segments and 13 reverse primers for TCR Jbeta segments was used in the multiplex PCR. As stored in TCRdb, this immuneACCESS dataset retains in-frame rearrangements with V and J assigned. A fraction of the clones does not appear; measured against another copy, unresolved V genes explain less than half of the discrepancy, and the remainder lacks a known reason. The sample yields about 130,000 clones; more than 70% were counted once. Around 2% of the sample belongs to the ten largest clones. Input material: PBMCs. The source is a man aged 25-45 years in good health and CMV-seronegative.

The chain employs TRBV1 and TRBJ2-7; the DNA was not compared with TRBD2, the D call given in the table. TRBV1 is a known pseudogene. CDR3 size: 11 residues. The DNA of the CDR3 is TGCACCAGCGAACGGGGTGTCGAGCAGTACTTC. This translates into CTSERGVEQYF.

The chain couples TRBV6-5 to TRBJ1-1; D remains ambiguous. Germline CDR1 MNHEY, CDR2 SVGAGI. V shed 6 bases and J shed 3 bases, with 17 bases lying between them. The CDR3 is made up of 15 amino acids. In DNA, the CDR3 is TGTGCCAGCAGACCCCGTTTCCGCCGGGACACTGAAGCTTTCTTT. This translates into CASRPRFRRDTEAFF.

The chain uses TRBV4-2 and TRBJ2-3, with D possibly TRBD2 on 5 matching bases. Germline CDR1 is LGHNA and CDR2 is YNFKEQ. V was cut by 1 base and J by 4 bases, with 12 bases left in between. The CDR3 consists of 15 residues. The CDR3, as DNA: TGTGCCAGCAGCCAAGGTCTAGCCGCGCCAGATACGCAGTATTTT. This codes for CASSQGLAAPDTQYF.

The V and J genes are TRBV7-2 and TRBJ2-7; the D gene is possibly TRBD2 (5 bases). The CDR3 contains 14 residues. The germline V gene encodes CDR1 SGHTA and CDR2 FQGNSA. The V end lost 5 bases, the J end lost 1 base, and 12 bases lay between the germline ends. CDR3 in DNA: TGTGCCAGCAGCAAACCACTAGTTTCCTACGAGCAGTACTTC. Translated: CASSKPLVSYEQYF. The whole variable domain, filled in from reference TRBV7-2 and TRBJ2-7, reads GAGVSQSPSNKVTEKGKDVELRCDPISGHTALYWYRQSLGQGLEFLIYFQGNSAPDKSGLPSDRFSAERTGGSVSTLTIQRTQQEDSAVYLCASSKPLVSYEQYFGPGTRLTVT.

The rearrangement joins TRBV6-6 to TRBJ2-1, with D possibly TRBD2 on 6 matching bases. The germline gives CDR1 MNHNY, CDR2 SVGAGI (reference sequence). The CDR3 sequence is 13 residues long. V lost 10 bases to trimming and J lost 5 bases, with 15 bases between them. The chain's CDR3 is CAIRGMGHNEQFF. CDR3 nucleotide sequence: TGTGCCATCCGCGGGATGGGACACAATGAGCAGTTCTTC.

The rearrangement links TRBV10-3 to TRBJ2-1; the match to TRBD2 covers 14 bases. The V segment lost 8 bases and the J segment 8 bases; nucleotides outside the gene matches: 2. The CDR3 runs 13 residues. Germline values: CDR1 ENHRY, CDR2 SYGVKD. CDR3 sequence: CAIGTSGRDEQFF. CDR3 sequence (DNA): TGTGCCATCGGGACTAGCGGGAGAGATGAGCAGTTCTTC.

The chain employs TRBV7-9 and TRBJ1-2; TRBD1 agrees at 9 bases. The CDR3 has 13 amino acids. CDR1 SEHNR and CDR2 FQNEAQ come from the germline V gene (reference sequence). Trimming cost V 1 base and J 8 bases; bases outside gene matches: 2. This CDR3 is CASSLGDRAGYTF. The CDR3 coding sequence is TGTGCCAGCAGCTTAGGGGACAGGGCCGGCTACACCTTC.

The rearrangement links TRBV5-6 to TRBJ2-7; a possible D gene is TRBD1 (5 bases). This CDR3 has 12 residues. Trimming left V 0 bases short and J 4 bases short, with 5 bases between. Per germline, CDR1 SGHDT and CDR2 YYEEEE. The CDR3 DNA reads TGTGCCAGCAGCTTGGGACAGTACGAGCAGTACTTC. It translates to CASSLGQYEQYF.

The chain combines TRBV7-3 with TRBJ1-5, with D maybe TRBD1 (5 bases). Germline loops: CDR1 SGHTA, CDR2 FQGTGA. The CDR3 consists of 14 residues. Trimming took 2 bases from V and 4 from J, leaving 9 bases between them. CDR3 nucleotide sequence: TGTGCCAGCAGCTTAGTCAGGGTTAATCAGCCCCAGCATTTT. Its translation is CASSLVRVNQPQHF. The variable domain in full, completed from reference TRBV7-3 and TRBJ1-5, reads GAGVSQTPSNKVTEKGKYVELRCDPISGHTALYWYRQSLGQGPEFLIYFQGTGAADDSGLPNDRFFAVRPEGSVSTLKIQRTERGDSAVYLCASSLVRVNQPQHFGDGTRLSIL.